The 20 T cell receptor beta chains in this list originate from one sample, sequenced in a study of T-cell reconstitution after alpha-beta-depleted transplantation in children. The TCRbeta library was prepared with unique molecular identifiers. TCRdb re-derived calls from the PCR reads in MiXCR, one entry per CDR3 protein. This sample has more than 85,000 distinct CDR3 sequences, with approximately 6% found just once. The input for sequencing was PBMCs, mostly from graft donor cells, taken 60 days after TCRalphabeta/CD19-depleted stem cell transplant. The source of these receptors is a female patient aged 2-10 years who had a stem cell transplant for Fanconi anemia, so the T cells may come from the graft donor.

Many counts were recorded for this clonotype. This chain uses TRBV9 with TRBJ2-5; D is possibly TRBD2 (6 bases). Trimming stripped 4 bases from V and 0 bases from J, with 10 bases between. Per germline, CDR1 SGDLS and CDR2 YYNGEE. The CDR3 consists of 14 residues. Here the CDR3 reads CASSSRTNQETQYF. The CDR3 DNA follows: TGTGCCAGCAGCTCGCGGACTAACCAAGAGACCCAGTACTTC.

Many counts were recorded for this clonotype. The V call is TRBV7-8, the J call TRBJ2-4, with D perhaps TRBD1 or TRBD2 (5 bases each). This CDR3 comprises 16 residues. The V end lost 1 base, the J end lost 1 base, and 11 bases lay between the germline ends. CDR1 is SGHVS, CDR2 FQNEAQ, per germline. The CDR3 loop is CASSLEFWGAKNIQYF. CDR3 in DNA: TGTGCCAGCAGCTTAGAGTTTTGGGGGGCCAAAAACATTCAGTACTTC.

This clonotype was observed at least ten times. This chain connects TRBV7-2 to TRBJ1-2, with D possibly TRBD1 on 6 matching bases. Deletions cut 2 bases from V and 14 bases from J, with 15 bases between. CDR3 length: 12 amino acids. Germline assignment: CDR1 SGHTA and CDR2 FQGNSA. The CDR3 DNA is TGTGCCAGCAGCTTACTGGGGGGGACAAGGACCTTC. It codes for CASSLLGGTRTF.

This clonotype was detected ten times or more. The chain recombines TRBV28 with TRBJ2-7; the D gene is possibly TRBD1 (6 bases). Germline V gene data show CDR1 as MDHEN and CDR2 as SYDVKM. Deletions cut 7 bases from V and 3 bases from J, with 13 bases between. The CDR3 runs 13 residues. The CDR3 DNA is TGTGCCAGCACAGACCCAGGGGTCTACGAGCAGTACTTC. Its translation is CASTDPGVYEQYF.

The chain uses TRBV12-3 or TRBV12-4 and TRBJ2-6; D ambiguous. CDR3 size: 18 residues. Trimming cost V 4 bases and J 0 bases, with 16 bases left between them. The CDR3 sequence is CASSWPRWGSSGANVLTF. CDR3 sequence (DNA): TGTGCCAGCAGTTGGCCGCGATGGGGAAGCTCTGGGGCCAACGTCCTGACTTTC.

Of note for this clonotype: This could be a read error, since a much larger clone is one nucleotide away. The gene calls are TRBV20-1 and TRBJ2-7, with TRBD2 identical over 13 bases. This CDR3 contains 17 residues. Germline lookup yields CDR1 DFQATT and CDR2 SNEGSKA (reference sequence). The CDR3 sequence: CCASSGTSGKSSYEQYF. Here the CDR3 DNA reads TGCTGTGCTAGCTCCGGGACTAGCGGGAAGAGCTCCTACGAGCAGTACTTC.

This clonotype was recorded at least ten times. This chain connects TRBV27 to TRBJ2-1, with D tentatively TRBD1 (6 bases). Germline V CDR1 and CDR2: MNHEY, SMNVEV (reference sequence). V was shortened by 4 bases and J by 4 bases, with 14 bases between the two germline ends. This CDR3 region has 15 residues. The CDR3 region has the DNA TGTGCCAGCAGTTACTTGGGGGCAATATACAATGAGCAGTTCTTC. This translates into CASSYLGAIYNEQFF.

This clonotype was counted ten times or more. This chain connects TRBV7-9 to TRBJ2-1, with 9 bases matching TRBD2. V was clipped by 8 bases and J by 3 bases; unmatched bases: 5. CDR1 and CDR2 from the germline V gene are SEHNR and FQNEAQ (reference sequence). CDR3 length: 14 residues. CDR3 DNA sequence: TGTGCCAGCGTTCTAGCGGGACTCTACAATGAGCAGTTCTTC. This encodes CASVLAGLYNEQFF.

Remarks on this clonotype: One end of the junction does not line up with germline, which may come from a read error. CDR3 region: CASSAQPEQLIF. CDR3 sequence (DNA): TGTGCCAGCAGTGCACAGCCGGAGCAGCTGATTTTT. The chain couples TRBV2 to TRBJ2-2, with D uncertain. The CDR3 has 12 amino acids. Germline V CDR1 and CDR2: SNHLY, FYNNEI.

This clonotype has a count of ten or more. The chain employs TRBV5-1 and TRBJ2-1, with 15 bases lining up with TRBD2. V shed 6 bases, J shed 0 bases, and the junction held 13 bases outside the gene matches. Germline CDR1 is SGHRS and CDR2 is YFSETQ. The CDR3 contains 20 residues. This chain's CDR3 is CASNNRGLAGGSSSYNEQFF. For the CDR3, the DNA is TGCGCCAGCAACAACAGGGGACTAGCGGGAGGCTCGAGCTCCTACAATGAGCAGTTCTTC.

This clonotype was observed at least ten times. Here the CDR3 DNA reads TGTGCCAGCAGTTTAGGCCGCTCCTATAATTCACCCCTCCACTTT. Translated, it gives CASSLGRSYNSPLHF. The V gene is TRBV12-3 or TRBV12-4, the J gene TRBJ1-6; D is uncertain. The CDR3 length is 15 residues. The germline V and J ends were trimmed by 1 base and 0 bases, with 4 bases remaining between them.

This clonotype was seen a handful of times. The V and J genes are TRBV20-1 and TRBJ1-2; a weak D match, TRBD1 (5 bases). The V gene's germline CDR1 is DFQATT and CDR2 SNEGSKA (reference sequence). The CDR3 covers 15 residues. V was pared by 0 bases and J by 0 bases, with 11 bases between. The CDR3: CSARDLQQANYGYTF. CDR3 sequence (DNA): TGCAGTGCTAGAGACCTCCAACAGGCTAACTATGGCTACACCTTC.

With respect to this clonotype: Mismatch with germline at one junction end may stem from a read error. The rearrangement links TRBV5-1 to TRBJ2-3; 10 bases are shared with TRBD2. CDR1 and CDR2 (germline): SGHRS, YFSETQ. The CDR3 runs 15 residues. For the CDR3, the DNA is TGCGCCAGCAGCTTGCTAGCGGGAGATGCAGATACGCAGAATTTT. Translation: CASSLLAGDADTQNF.

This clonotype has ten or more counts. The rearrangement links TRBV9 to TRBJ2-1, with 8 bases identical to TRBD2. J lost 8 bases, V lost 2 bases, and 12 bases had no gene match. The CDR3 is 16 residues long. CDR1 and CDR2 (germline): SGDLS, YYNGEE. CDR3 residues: CASSVAGAGGGDEQFF. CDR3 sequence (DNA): TGTGCCAGCAGCGTCGCTGGGGCGGGGGGAGGAGATGAGCAGTTCTTC.

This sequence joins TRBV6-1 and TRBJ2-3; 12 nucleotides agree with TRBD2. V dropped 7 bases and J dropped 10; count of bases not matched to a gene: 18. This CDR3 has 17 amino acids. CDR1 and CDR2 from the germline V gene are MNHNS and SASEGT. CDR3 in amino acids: CASMASGGAGARASQYF. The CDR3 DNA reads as TGTGCCAGCATGGCTAGCGGGGGGGCTGGGGCCAGGGCCTCGCAGTATTTT.

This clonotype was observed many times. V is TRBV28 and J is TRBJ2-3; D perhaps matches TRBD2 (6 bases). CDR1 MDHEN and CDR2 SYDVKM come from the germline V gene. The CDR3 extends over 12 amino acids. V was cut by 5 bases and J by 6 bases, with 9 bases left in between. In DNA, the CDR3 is TGTGCCAGCAGTGGGGGGAGGGATACGCAGTATTTT. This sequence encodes CASSGGRDTQYF.

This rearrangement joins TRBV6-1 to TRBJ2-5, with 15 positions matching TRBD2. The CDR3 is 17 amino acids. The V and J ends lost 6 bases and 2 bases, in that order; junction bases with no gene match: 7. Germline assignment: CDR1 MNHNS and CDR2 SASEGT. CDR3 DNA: TGTGCCAGCAGCCGGACTAGCGGGGGGGCCTCGCAAGAGACCCAGTACTTC. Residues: CASSRTSGGASQETQYF.

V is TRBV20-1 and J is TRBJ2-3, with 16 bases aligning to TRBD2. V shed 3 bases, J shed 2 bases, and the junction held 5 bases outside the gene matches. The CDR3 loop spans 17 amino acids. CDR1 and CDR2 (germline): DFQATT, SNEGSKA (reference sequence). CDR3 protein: CSASPGLAGGFTDTQYF. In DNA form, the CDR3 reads TGCAGTGCTAGCCCGGGACTAGCGGGAGGGTTCACAGATACGCAGTATTTT.

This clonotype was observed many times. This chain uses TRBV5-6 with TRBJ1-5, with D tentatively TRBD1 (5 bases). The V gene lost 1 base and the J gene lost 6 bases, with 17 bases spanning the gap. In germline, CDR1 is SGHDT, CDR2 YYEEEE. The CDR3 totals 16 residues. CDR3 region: CASSLRRFEGSQPQHF. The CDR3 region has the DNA TGTGCCAGCAGCTTGCGGCGGTTTGAGGGGAGTCAGCCCCAGCATTTT. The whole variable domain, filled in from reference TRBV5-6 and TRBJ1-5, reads DAGVTQSPTHLIKTRGQQVTLRCSPKSGHDTVSWYQQALGQGPQFIFQYYEEEERQRGNFPDRFSGHQFPNYSSELNVNALLLGDSALYLCASSLRRFEGSQPQHFGDGTRLSIL.

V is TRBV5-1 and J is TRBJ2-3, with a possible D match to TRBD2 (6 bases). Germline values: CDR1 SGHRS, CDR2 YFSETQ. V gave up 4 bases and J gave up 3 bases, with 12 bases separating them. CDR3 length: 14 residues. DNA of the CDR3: TGCGCCAGCAGCCTTGGGACTGAGACAGATACGCAGTATTTT. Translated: CASSLGTETDTQYF.